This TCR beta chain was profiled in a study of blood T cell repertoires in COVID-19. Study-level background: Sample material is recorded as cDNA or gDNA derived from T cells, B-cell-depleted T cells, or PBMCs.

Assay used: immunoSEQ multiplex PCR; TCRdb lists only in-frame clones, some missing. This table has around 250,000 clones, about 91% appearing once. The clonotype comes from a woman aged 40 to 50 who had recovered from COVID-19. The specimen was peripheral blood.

The CDR3 DNA reads as TGTGCCAGCAGCCAAGAACCCAGGGTCAAAAACATTCAGTACTTC. It specifies CASSQEPRVKNIQYF. The chain recombines TRBV3-1 (or the pseudogene TRBV3-2) with TRBJ2-4; maybe TRBD1 (5 bases). CDR3 size: 15 residues. Germline V CDR1 and CDR2: LGHDT, YNNKEL (reference sequence). V lost 0 bases, J lost 3 bases, and 9 bases lay in between.